This T cell receptor (beta chain) is from a study of response to subunit inactivated influenza vaccine (dated 2018 in TCRdb). About the investigation overall: To follow how T cells responded to a trivalent subunit inactivated influenza vaccine, the researchers relied on deep quantitative profiling of the T cell receptor repertoire. Points the paper makes about the study in general: The authors proposed that each seasonal influenza vaccination may bring in only a limited number of new T cells.

To note about this clonotype: No antigen is known for it. Base qualities are not recorded, but no much larger clone differs from it by a single base.

Per the publication, the time point label means: approximately 47 days after influenza vaccine administration. The germline V gene encodes CDR1 MGHRA and CDR2 YSYEKL. The CDR3, cysteine through phenylalanine, is 19 amino acids long. Of all the DNA, just the CDR3 is kept, 57 bases in frame from base 1. V trim: 4 bases; J trim: 3 bases; unmatched bases: 17. Library preparation employed RT-PCR. The listed sequencing device is Illumina HiSeq 2500. The public sequencing data were trimmed at Q25 with fastp and processed into clonotypes with MiXCR by TCRdb, which kept only in-frame beta chains. Each CDR3 protein gets just one entry, which takes the most common genes and DNA from the rows behind it. This sample lists approximately 500,000 distinct CDR3 sequences; 10% to 15% were detected once. The ten top clones hold roughly 13% of the sample.

The sequence came from a man between 45 and 60 years old who received an inactivated influenza vaccine. Donor details come from another sample of the same person, matched by shared clones. The rearranged segments are TRBV4-1 and TRBJ2-2; 7 central nucleotides agree with TRBD2. The specimen was PBMCs from blood, collected about 40 days after vaccination. The CDR3: CASSLSLPGREVDTGELFF. The nucleotide sequence reads as follows: TGCGCCAGCAGCCTTTCGTTACCTGGACGGGAGGTGGACACCGGGGAGCTGTTTTTT.